One sample yielded the 27 T cell receptor beta chains listed below, sequenced in a study of shared clonotypes between healthy human individuals. Clones were sequenced by immunoSEQ multiplex PCR, and TCRdb holds only the in-frame ones, with some missing. The sample holds millions of clones, 95% seen once. Sequenced sample: naive CD4+ T cells sorted from blood. Subset specified: CD45RA+ positively selected. The receptors here all came from a man aged 18-30 years in good health.

The chain joins TRBV5-4 to TRBJ2-7; a weak D match, TRBD2 (6 bases). Germline V gene data show CDR1 as SGHNT and CDR2 as YYREEE (reference sequence). The CDR3 is 14 amino acids. Trimming took 4 bases from V and 2 from J, leaving 13 bases between them. CDR3 region: CASSPGTPAYEQYF. DNA of the CDR3: TGTGCCAGCAGCCCTGGGACTCCCGCCTACGAGCAGTACTTC.

This chain links TRBV18 with TRBJ2-5, with D hard to call. Germline CDR1 is KGHSH and CDR2 is LQKENI. The CDR3 covers 15 residues. The germline V and J ends were trimmed by 2 bases and 6 bases, with 16 bases remaining between them. The CDR3 here is CASSPFEADRQTQYF. The CDR3 DNA follows: TGTGCCAGCTCACCATTTGAGGCGGATCGGCAGACCCAGTACTTC.

The chain combines TRBV7-9 with TRBJ2-7, with D unresolved. In germline, CDR1 is SEHNR, CDR2 FQNEAQ (reference sequence). V lost 11 bases and J lost 3, with 14 bases in between. This CDR3 contains 12 residues. CDR3: CASSRTFYEQYF. CDR3 bases: TGTGCCTCCTCGAGAACGTTCTACGAGCAGTACTTC.

This chain uses TRBV6-5 with TRBJ1-2; maybe TRBD1 (5 bases). CDR3 size: 13 residues. The V and J ends lost 6 bases and 2 bases respectively, with 10 bases between them. Germline assignment: CDR1 MNHEY and CDR2 SVGAGI. As DNA, the CDR3 is TGTGCCAGCAGCATGGGGGGGAACTATGGCTACACCTTC. It codes for CASSMGGNYGYTF.

The chain uses TRBV5-1 and TRBJ1-6; D may be TRBD1 (6 bases). This CDR3 is built from 16 residues. Between the trimmed V and J ends, which lost 0 bases and 5 bases, there was a span of 12 bases. Germline V gene data show CDR1 as SGHRS and CDR2 as YFSETQ. This chain's CDR3 is CASSLDRVANNSPLHF. The CDR3, as DNA: TGCGCCAGCAGCTTGGACAGGGTCGCTAATAATTCACCCCTCCACTTT.

This clone was seen once. This sequence joins TRBV13 and TRBJ2-3, with TRBD2 as a possible D gene (6 bases). The CDR3 is 18 amino acids. The V gene's germline CDR1 is PRHDT and CDR2 FYEKMQ (reference sequence). The V gene lost 1 base and the J gene lost 0 bases, with 17 bases spanning the gap. The CDR3 loop is CASSLVGSMGGSTDTQYF. The CDR3 bases are TGTGCCAGCAGCTTAGTCGGGAGCATGGGGGGAAGCACAGATACGCAGTATTTT.

The chain recombines TRBV6-5 with TRBJ2-7; D may be TRBD1 (6 bases). CDR1 and CDR2 (germline): MNHEY, SVGAGI. The CDR3 covers 13 residues. V was clipped by 6 bases and J by 6 bases, with 15 bases between them. CDR3 protein: CASRVGLGAEQYF. The CDR3 coding sequence is TGTGCCAGCAGGGTCGGGTTGGGGGCCGAGCAGTACTTC.

J is TRBJ1-1 and V is TRBV19; the D gene is possibly TRBD1 (5 bases). From germline, CDR1 is LNHDA and CDR2 SQIVND (reference sequence). This CDR3 has 14 residues. Trimming stripped 1 base from V and 0 bases from J, with 6 bases between. DNA of the CDR3: TGTGCCAGTAGTATAGTGGACATGAACACTGAAGCTTTCTTT. It translates to CASSIVDMNTEAFF.

This clone was seen only a few times. One base away lies a much larger clone, so this may be a sequencing read error. Other DNA sequences in the same sample also yield this CDR3. The chain employs TRBV28 and TRBJ1-1; the match to TRBD1 covers 7 bases. V lost 6 bases to trimming and J lost 1 base; unmatched junction nucleotides: 5. Germline V lookup: CDR1 MDHEN, CDR2 SYDVKM. This CDR3 has 14 residues. The DNA of the CDR3 is TGTGCCAGCAGCTCGGGACAGACGAACACTGAAGCTTTCTTT. It encodes CASSSGQTNTEAFF.

CDR3 loop: CASSSAMGAYEQYF. The CDR3 coding sequence is TGCGCCAGCAGCTCCGCGATGGGGGCCTACGAGCAGTACTTC. The rearrangement uses TRBV5-1 and TRBJ2-7, with D perhaps being TRBD1 or TRBD2 (5 bases each). V lost 3 bases and J 2 bases, leaving 12 bases between the germline ends. This CDR3 has 14 amino acids. Germline values: CDR1 SGHRS, CDR2 YFSETQ.

This clone is a singleton in its sample. The chain is built from TRBV6-6 and TRBJ2-5; D possibly corresponds to TRBD2 (5 bases). The V end lost 4 bases, the J end lost 5 bases, and 14 bases lay between the germline ends. CDR1 is MNHNY and CDR2 is SVGAGI in the germline V gene (reference sequence). The CDR3 length is 14 residues. The CDR3 loop reads CASSFRTPTETQYF. In nucleotides, the CDR3 is TGTGCCAGCAGTTTCAGGACTCCGACGGAGACCCAGTACTTC.

This sequence joins TRBV6-5 and TRBJ2-2; 9 bases align to TRBD1. Trimming at V came to 4 bases and at J to 3 bases, leaving 3 bases not matched to a gene. The CDR3 covers 15 residues. The germline gives CDR1 MNHEY, CDR2 SVGAGI. CDR3 DNA sequence: TGTGCCAGCAGTTCCAGGACAGGGGACACCGGGGAGCTGTTTTTT. This translates into CASSSRTGDTGELFF.

The chain has TRBV5-1 and TRBJ2-3; 9 bases are a match to TRBD2. V shed 1 base and J 0 bases; nucleotides not matched to a gene: 6. Germline CDR1 and CDR2: SGHRS and YFSETQ. The CDR3 length is 17 residues. The CDR3 nucleotides read TGCGCCAGCAGCTTGTTAGCGGGAGACTCAAGCACAGATACGCAGTATTTT. Protein: CASSLLAGDSSTDTQYF.

The chain joins TRBV19 to TRBJ2-1, with 10 nucleotides matching TRBD2. The ends lost 7 bases at V and 8 bases at J; junction bases unmatched: 8. Germline V lookup: CDR1 LNHDA, CDR2 SQIVND (reference sequence). The CDR3 consists of 14 residues. CDR3 residues: CASNTIAGGYEQFF. For the CDR3, the DNA is TGTGCCAGTAATACCATAGCGGGGGGCTATGAGCAGTTCTTC.

This chain links TRBV7-8 with TRBJ1-6, with TRBD1 identical over 7 bases. With 5 bases clipped from V and 10 bases from J, the junction kept 17 bases outside the gene matches. From germline, CDR1 is SGHVS and CDR2 FQNEAQ. There are 17 residues in the CDR3. The CDR3 loop is CASSRGQIVLNQSPLHF. The CDR3 nucleotides read TGTGCCAGCAGCAGGGGACAGATAGTCTTAAATCAATCACCCCTCCACTTT.

The chain carries TRBV5-4 and TRBJ1-3; maybe TRBD1 (6 bases). The CDR3 runs to 13 residues. The V end was cut by 1 base, the J end by 6 bases, with 8 bases between. Germline V gives CDR1 SGHNT, CDR2 YYREEE (reference sequence). CDR3 amino acids: CASSLTGLNTIYF. The CDR3 nucleotides read TGTGCCAGCAGCTTGACAGGGCTAAACACCATATATTTT.

To note about this clone: Other nucleotide sequences from this sample produce the same CDR3. This chain uses TRBV7-9 with TRBJ1-2; D may be TRBD1 (5 bases). Germline V gene sequence: CDR1 SEHNR, CDR2 FQNEAQ (reference sequence). The CDR3 consists of 13 residues. V was pared by 3 bases and J by 2 bases, with 7 bases between. The CDR3 bases are TGTGCCAGCAGCTTTGGGGACAACTATGGCTACACCTTC. Translation gives CASSFGDNYGYTF.

The J gene is TRBJ1-4, the V gene TRBV7-9, with TRBD1 identical over 10 bases. The CDR3 runs 16 residues. Germline loops: CDR1 SEHNR, CDR2 FQNEAQ (reference sequence). V trimming: 5 bases; J trimming: 8 bases; junction bases outside the gene matches: 11. Written as DNA, the CDR3 is TGTGCCAGCAGCCACGCGGGACAGGGGTCGGGGGAAAAACTGTTTTTT. Amino acid sequence: CASSHAGQGSGEKLFF. Based on the CDR3 plus reference TRBV7-9 and TRBJ1-4, the full variable domain is DTGVSQNPRHKITKRGQNVTFRCDPISEHNRLYWYRQTLGQGPEFLTYFQNEAQLEKSRLLSDRFSAERPKGSFSTLEIQRTEQGDSAMYLCASSHAGQGSGEKLFFGSGTQLSVL.

This chain links TRBV7-8 with TRBJ1-6; D remains ambiguous. Trimming pared 2 bases from V and 0 bases from J, leaving 14 bases between. This CDR3 has 18 amino acids. Per germline, CDR1 SGHVS and CDR2 FQNEAQ. The CDR3 DNA follows: TGTGCCAGCAGCTTATCCGGGCTAGCGAGCTCCTATAATTCACCCCTCCACTTT. Translation: CASSLSGLASSYNSPLHF.

Points on this clone: This sample also contains other DNA sequences that code for the same CDR3. The gene calls are TRBV20-1 and TRBJ2-1, with D unresolved. Germline CDR1 and CDR2: DFQATT and SNEGSKA (reference sequence). Trimming cost V 4 bases and J 4 bases, with 2 bases left between them. This CDR3 contains 10 residues. CDR3 amino acids: CSATYNEQFF. In DNA, the CDR3 is TGCAGTGCTACGTACAATGAGCAGTTCTTC.

CDR3 sequence reads: CASSEAQGQVRGELFF. The CDR3, as DNA: TGTGCCAGCAGTGAAGCGCAGGGACAGGTTAGGGGGGAGCTGTTTTTT. This sequence joins TRBV2 and TRBJ2-2; 8 bases match TRBD1. J lost 8 bases, V lost 0 bases, and 8 bases had no gene match. Germline lookup yields CDR1 SNHLY and CDR2 FYNNEI. The CDR3 spans 16 residues.

The V and J genes are TRBV9 and TRBJ1-5; D is unresolved. Trimming left V 1 base short and J 4 bases short, with 12 bases between. CDR3 length: 15 amino acids. Germline V lookup: CDR1 SGDLS, CDR2 YYNGEE. The CDR3 nucleotides read TGTGCCAGCAGCGTAACGGACTCAGGAAATCAGCCCCAGCATTTT. Encoded protein: CASSVTDSGNQPQHF.

This clone was recorded once. This rearrangement joins TRBV28 to TRBJ2-7, with TRBD2 as a possible D gene (5 bases). The germline V and J ends were trimmed by 2 bases and 7 bases, with 9 bases remaining between them. This CDR3 has 12 amino acids. Germline V gives CDR1 MDHEN, CDR2 SYDVKM. CDR3 sequence: CASSLTGMEQYF. The CDR3 DNA sequence: TGTGCCAGCAGTTTAACGGGAATGGAGCAGTACTTC.

This chain links TRBV18 with TRBJ1-3; perhaps TRBD1 as D (5 bases). Trimming took off 2 bases at V and 2 bases at J, with 10 bases between the two ends. CDR1 KGHSH and CDR2 LQKENI come from the germline V gene. This CDR3 has 15 residues. The DNA of the CDR3 is TGTGCCAGCTCACCAGGGACGCAAGCTGGAAACACCATATATTTT. The encoded protein is CASSPGTQAGNTIYF.

The rearrangement links TRBV19 to TRBJ2-7, with D perhaps being TRBD1 or TRBD2 (5 bases each). Germline lookup yields CDR1 LNHDA and CDR2 SQIVND (reference sequence). The V gene lost 6 bases and the J gene lost 2 bases, with 17 bases spanning the gap. This CDR3 has 15 residues. CDR3 in amino acids: CASSPKGRNAYEQYF. The CDR3 DNA reads TGTGCCAGTAGCCCCAAGGGACGGAACGCCTACGAGCAGTACTTC.

The V and J genes are TRBV11-3 and TRBJ1-2; D call uncertain. The CDR3 covers 13 residues. From germline, CDR1 is SGHNT and CDR2 YENEEA. Deletions cut 5 bases from V and 8 bases from J, with 15 bases between. The CDR3 DNA reads as TGTGCCAGCAGCCTCCCGGGTGCGGGGGGCTACACCTTC. This codes for CASSLPGAGGYTF.

Here the CDR3 reads CASSENRGATEAFF. DNA for the CDR3: TGTGCCAGCAGTGAAAACAGGGGGGCCACTGAAGCTTTCTTT. The chain recombines TRBV2 with TRBJ1-1; 8 positions match TRBD1. V dropped 2 bases and J dropped 4; count of bases not matched to a gene: 3. This CDR3 has 14 amino acids. Germline CDR1 is SNHLY and CDR2 is FYNNEI.